Listed here are 14 T cell receptor beta chains from one sample, sequenced in a study of blood T cell repertoires in COVID-19. The repertoire was sequenced with immunoSEQ multiplex PCR; TCRdb's copy has only in-frame clones and lacks some. The table records about 230,000 clones, 80% to 90% of them present only once. Sequencing was carried out using peripheral blood. All receptors derive from an elderly woman with active or convalescent COVID-19.

The chain combines TRBV29-1 with TRBJ2-2, with 10 positions matching TRBD2. The germline V gene encodes CDR1 SQVTM and CDR2 ANQGSEA. Losses at the gene ends were 8 bases for V and 6 bases for J; bases not matched to a gene: 12. The CDR3 consists of 15 residues. CDR3 DNA: TGCAGCCCCAACCATCTAGCGGGAGACCCCGGGGAGCTGTTTTTT. Its protein product is CSPNHLAGDPGELFF.

This sequence joins TRBV5-4 and TRBJ2-5; 9 positions agree with TRBD2. CDR1 is SGHNT, CDR2 YYREEE, per germline (reference sequence). The ends lost 0 bases at V and 0 bases at J; junction bases unmatched: 0. The CDR3 contains 15 residues. Here the CDR3 reads CASSLASGNQETQYF. CDR3 bases: TGTGCCAGCAGCTTGGCTAGCGGGAACCAAGAGACCCAGTACTTC.

The chain recombines TRBV19 with TRBJ1-2, with 8 bases aligning to TRBD1. In germline, CDR1 is LNHDA, CDR2 SQIVND (reference sequence). The CDR3 is 18 residues long. After removal of 0 bases from V and 4 bases from J, the junction contained 13 bases not matched to a gene. CDR3 region: CASSIERSQGALSYGYTF. In DNA form, the CDR3 reads TGTGCCAGTAGTATAGAGAGGTCTCAGGGGGCGTTATCCTATGGCTACACCTTC.

This clone was observed a handful of times. The chain employs TRBV5-4 and TRBJ1-2; D is perhaps TRBD1 (6 bases). The CDR3 contains 15 residues. With 4 bases removed from V and 4 bases from J, the gap between germline ends came to 17 bases. The germline CDR1 and CDR2 sequences are SGHNT and YYREEE (reference sequence). As DNA, the CDR3 is TGTGCCAGCAGCACGGGGGGGCAGAACAGCTATGGCTACACCTTC. Protein sequence: CASSTGGQNSYGYTF. Combining the CDR3 with reference TRBV5-4 and TRBJ1-2 gives the whole variable domain ETGVTQSPTHLIKTRGQQVTLRCSSQSGHNTVSWYQQALGQGPQFIFQYYREEENGRGNFPPRFSGLQFPNYSSELNVNALELDDSALYLCASSTGGQNSYGYTFGSGTRLTVV.

This clone was recorded only once. This chain joins TRBV6-5 and TRBJ1-1; 7 bases line up with TRBD1. CDR1 is MNHEY, CDR2 SVGAGI, per germline. The length of the CDR3 is 15 residues. J lost 0 bases, V lost 2 bases, and 3 bases had no gene match. The CDR3 region is CASSYTGTVNTEAFF. For the CDR3, the DNA is TGTGCCAGCAGTTACACCGGGACAGTGAACACTGAAGCTTTCTTT.

The genes are TRBV5-1 and TRBJ2-3; TRBD2 agrees at 11 bases. The germline gives CDR1 SGHRS, CDR2 YFSETQ. V lost 5 bases, J lost 5 bases, and 7 bases stayed unmatched. The CDR3 loop spans 15 amino acids. The CDR3 region has the DNA TGCGCCAGCAGAGGAGTAGCGGGAGGGCGAGATACGCAGTATTTT. Protein sequence: CASRGVAGGRDTQYF.

The chain couples TRBV7-2 to TRBJ2-5; D may be TRBD1 (6 bases). Per germline, CDR1 SGHTA and CDR2 FQGNSA. This CDR3 spans 13 amino acids. The V end lost 5 bases, the J end lost 4 bases, and 11 bases lay between the germline ends. The CDR3 DNA follows: TGTGCCAGCAGCCTACAGGGCCCAGAGACCCAGTACTTC. This gives the protein CASSLQGPETQYF.

CDR3 protein: CASSLGTGPYYEQYF. CDR3 DNA: TGTGCCAGCAGCTTAGGGACAGGCCCGTACTACGAGCAGTACTTC. This chain joins TRBV7-9 and TRBJ2-7; 7 positions match TRBD1. The V gene's germline CDR1 is SEHNR and CDR2 FQNEAQ (reference sequence). This CDR3 has 15 amino acids. With 1 base clipped from V and 3 bases from J, the junction kept 6 bases outside the gene matches.

The chain recombines TRBV5-1 with TRBJ2-5; 12 bases match TRBD2. Germline values: CDR1 SGHRS, CDR2 YFSETQ. The CDR3 sequence is 16 residues long. Trimming cost V 5 bases and J 4 bases; bases outside gene matches: 9. For the CDR3, the DNA is TGCGCCAGCAGATCCAGACTAGCGGGGGAGGGAGAGACCCAGTACTTC. This translates into CASRSRLAGEGETQYF.

The chain combines TRBV18 with TRBJ1-3; 8 bases fit TRBD1. The J segment lost 1 base and the V segment lost 2 bases, leaving 13 bases of the junction unmatched. The CDR3 is made up of 19 amino acids. The germline V gene has CDR1 KGHSH and CDR2 LQKENI. CDR3 nucleotides: TGTGCCAGCTCACCAGCGACAGGGGAGGGAAAAGGTTCTGGAAACACCATATATTTT. This codes for CASSPATGEGKGSGNTIYF.

The chain links TRBV3-1 (or the pseudogene TRBV3-2) to TRBJ2-7, with D tentatively TRBD1 (5 bases). Germline values: CDR1 LGHDT, CDR2 YNNKEL (reference sequence). The V and J ends lost 0 bases and 1 base respectively, with 10 bases between them. The CDR3 totals 15 residues. CDR3 amino acids: CASSQDQDRSYEQYF. In nucleotides, the CDR3 is TGTGCCAGCAGCCAAGATCAAGACAGATCCTACGAGCAGTACTTC.

The rearrangement joins TRBV5-6 to TRBJ1-1; 8 bases map to TRBD1. With 1 base clipped from V and 0 bases from J, the junction kept 8 bases outside the gene matches. CDR1 and CDR2 (germline): SGHDT, YYEEEE. The CDR3 runs to 17 residues. The CDR3 spells CASSLRRTGQLNTEAFF. Here the CDR3 DNA reads TGTGCCAGCAGCTTGAGGAGGACAGGGCAGTTGAACACTGAAGCTTTCTTT.

The chain combines TRBV7-9 with TRBJ1-3; D may be TRBD1 (5 bases). In germline, CDR1 is SEHNR, CDR2 FQNEAQ (reference sequence). Deletions cut 2 bases from V and 2 bases from J, with 16 bases between. The CDR3 covers 17 residues. CDR3 loop: CASSLTPIRTTGNTIYF. The CDR3 nucleotides read TGTGCCAGCAGCTTAACCCCGATAAGGACAACTGGAAACACCATATATTTT.

A single count supports this clone. J is TRBJ2-7 and V is TRBV28; unclear D gene. Between the trimmed V and J ends, which lost 6 bases and 12 bases, there was a span of 18 bases. The germline V gene has CDR1 MDHEN and CDR2 SYDVKM. This CDR3 is 12 amino acids long. CDR3 region: CASSLRTPTLYF. CDR3 bases: TGTGCCAGCAGCCTTAGAACCCCCACGCTGTACTTC.